The next 8 T cell receptor beta chains were all read from a single sample in a study of blood T cell repertoires in COVID-19. TCRdb keeps only in-frame clones here, not all; method: immunoSEQ multiplex PCR. The sample yields under 450,000 clones, roughly 92% seen once. Sequenced sample: PBMCs or T cells enriched from blood (not recorded which). The source is a woman in her 40s who had been exposed to COVID-19.

The V and J genes are TRBV2 and TRBJ2-1; the D gene is possibly TRBD2 (6 bases). Trimming left V 10 bases short and J 2 bases short, with 12 bases between. This CDR3 is built from 13 residues. Looked up from germline, CDR1 is SNHLY and CDR2 is FYNNEI. The CDR3 bases are TGTGCCACCAGCGGGTTTACCTACAATGAGCAGTTCTTC. Translation: CATSGFTYNEQFF.

This clone was detected only once. This rearrangement joins TRBV5-5 to TRBJ1-1; D is uncertain. Trimming took off 3 bases at V and 5 bases at J, with 17 bases between the two ends. This CDR3 is built from 15 residues. Germline loops: CDR1 SGHKS, CDR2 YYEKEE (reference sequence). Here the CDR3 DNA reads TGTGCCAGCAGCTCAATCCTCGCCGCGGGGACTGAAGCTTTCTTT. The encoded protein is CASSSILAAGTEAFF.

This chain joins TRBV19 and TRBJ2-7, with D possibly matching TRBD2 (6 bases). Germline V gene lookup returns CDR1 LNHDA and CDR2 SQIVND (reference sequence). The CDR3 loop spans 14 amino acids. V dropped 6 bases and J dropped 4 bases, with 16 bases sitting between them. For the CDR3, the DNA is TGTGCCAGTAGATCGGCGGGGCCCCTTTACGAGCAGTACTTC. Protein product: CASRSAGPLYEQYF.

The V gene is TRBV5-1, the J gene TRBJ2-1; 7 positions match TRBD2. Germline values: CDR1 SGHRS, CDR2 YFSETQ. The V gene end was trimmed by 5 bases and the J gene end by 5 bases; junction bases not matched to a gene: 10. The CDR3 spans 15 residues. CDR3 sequence reads: CASSPPPGGDNEQFF. The DNA for the CDR3 is TGCGCCAGCAGTCCTCCCCCGGGGGGTGACAATGAGCAGTTCTTC.

CDR3 region: CASSLDRTSPLHF. The CDR3 bases are TGTGCCAGCAGCTTAGACAGGACCTCACCCCTCCACTTT. The rearrangement links TRBV7-3 to TRBJ1-6, with a possible D match to TRBD1 (6 bases). CDR3 size: 13 residues. CDR1 SGHTA and CDR2 FQGTGA come from the germline V gene. V gave up 2 bases and J gave up 10 bases, with 9 bases separating them.

The CDR3 reads CASSLDREIVGYTF. DNA for the CDR3: TGTGCCAGCAGCTTGGACAGGGAAATAGTAGGATACACCTTC. This chain links TRBV5-6 with TRBJ1-2, with D perhaps matching TRBD1 (6 bases). CDR1 and CDR2 (germline): SGHDT, YYEEEE. The CDR3 covers 14 residues. V was trimmed by 0 bases and J by 11 bases, leaving 17 bases between them.

The CDR3 nucleotides are TGTGCCAGCAGCTCAGGACAGCTCAATGAGCAGTTCTTC. Protein product: CASSSGQLNEQFF. The chain is built from TRBV5-6 and TRBJ2-1, with a possible D match to TRBD1 (6 bases). The CDR3 has 13 amino acids. Germline CDR1 reads SGHDT; CDR2 reads YYEEEE. The V gene lost 3 bases and the J gene lost 6 bases, with 10 bases spanning the gap.

V usage is TRBV7-2 and J usage is TRBJ1-1, with D uncertain. The CDR3 length is 14 residues. Trimming left V 3 bases short and J 0 bases short, with 8 bases between. Germline CDR1 SGHTA, CDR2 FQGNSA. The DNA for the CDR3 is TGTGCCAGCAGCTTTTGGCAGTTGAACACTGAAGCTTTCTTT. It is translated as CASSFWQLNTEAFF.